The T cell receptor beta chain described here comes from a study of CD8+CD57+ T cells in acquired aplastic anemia. Template material for TCR beta VDJ and CDR3 profiling consisted of genomic DNA. TCRdb fed the reads into MiXCR, producing one record per CDR3 protein. The data hold 100,000 to 150,000 distinct CDR3 sequences, with about 50% observed a single time. Patients chosen for sequencing had CD8+CD57+ cells that had expanded, as shown by flow cytometry. With no exception, the patients had severe acquired aplastic anemia. In the case of this clonotype: The antigen remains unidentified.

Findings and caveats of the study: The study identified roughly 29 CD8+ CDR3 sequences shared by patients and controls.

CDR3 length: 13 amino acids. The germline gives CDR1 DFQATT, CDR2 SNEGSKA (reference sequence). J lost 7 bases, V lost 6 bases, and 6 bases had no gene match. The chain carries TRBV20-1 and TRBJ1-6; 7 bases fit TRBD1. The clonotype comes from a human donor with aplastic anemia. What was sequenced was sorted CD4+, CD8+, or CD8+CD57+ T cells (not recorded which) from PBMCs. The DNA for the CDR3 is TGCAGTGCCGCCGGGACAGTGAATTCACCCCTCCACTTT. Protein product: CSAAGTVNSPLHF.